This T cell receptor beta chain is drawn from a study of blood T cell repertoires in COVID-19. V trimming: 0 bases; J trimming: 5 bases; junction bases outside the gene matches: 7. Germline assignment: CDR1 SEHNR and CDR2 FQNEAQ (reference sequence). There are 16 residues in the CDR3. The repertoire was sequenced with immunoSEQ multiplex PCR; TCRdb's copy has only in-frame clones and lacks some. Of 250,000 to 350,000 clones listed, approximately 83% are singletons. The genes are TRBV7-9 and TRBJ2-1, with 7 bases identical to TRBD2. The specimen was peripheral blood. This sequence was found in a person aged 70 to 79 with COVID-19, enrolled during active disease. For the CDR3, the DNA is TGTGCCAGCAGCTTAGCGGCTAGCGGAAGGAACAATGAGCAGTTCTTC. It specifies CASSLAASGRNNEQFF.